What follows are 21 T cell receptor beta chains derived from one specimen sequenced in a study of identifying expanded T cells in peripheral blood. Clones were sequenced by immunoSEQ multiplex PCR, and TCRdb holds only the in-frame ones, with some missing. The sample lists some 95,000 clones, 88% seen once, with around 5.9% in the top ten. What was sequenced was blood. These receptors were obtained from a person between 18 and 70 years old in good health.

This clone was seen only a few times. CDR3 sequence: CASSPVKDDYGYTF. CDR3 DNA sequence: TGTGCCAGCTCACCAGTAAAGGACGACTATGGCTACACCTTC. This sequence joins TRBV18 and TRBJ1-2; D remains ambiguous. V was clipped by 2 bases and J by 3 bases, with 10 bases between them. The CDR3 runs to 14 residues. Germline CDR1 KGHSH, CDR2 LQKENI.

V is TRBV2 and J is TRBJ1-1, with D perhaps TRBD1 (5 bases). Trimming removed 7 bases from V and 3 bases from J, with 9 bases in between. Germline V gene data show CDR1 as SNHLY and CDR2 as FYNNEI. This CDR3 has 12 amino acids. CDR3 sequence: CASTGLDTEAFF. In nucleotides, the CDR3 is TGTGCCAGCACAGGGTTGGACACTGAAGCTTTCTTT.

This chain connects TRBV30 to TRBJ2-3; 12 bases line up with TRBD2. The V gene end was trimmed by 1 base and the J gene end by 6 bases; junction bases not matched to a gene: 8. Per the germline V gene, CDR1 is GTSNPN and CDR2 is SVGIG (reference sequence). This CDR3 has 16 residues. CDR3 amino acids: CAWSGLAGAFRDTQYF. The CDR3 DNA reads TGTGCCTGGAGTGGACTAGCGGGGGCCTTCCGGGATACGCAGTATTTT.

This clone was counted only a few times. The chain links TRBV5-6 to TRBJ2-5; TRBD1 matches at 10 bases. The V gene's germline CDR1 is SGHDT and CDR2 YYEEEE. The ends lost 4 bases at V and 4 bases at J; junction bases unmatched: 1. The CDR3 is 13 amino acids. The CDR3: CASSRDRGETQYF. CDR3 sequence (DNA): TGTGCCAGCAGCCGGGACAGGGGAGAGACCCAGTACTTC.

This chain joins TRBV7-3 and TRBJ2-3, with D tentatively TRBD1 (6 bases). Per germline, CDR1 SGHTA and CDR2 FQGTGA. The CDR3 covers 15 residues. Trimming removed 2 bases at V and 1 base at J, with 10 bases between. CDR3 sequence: CASSLGAGGTDTQYF. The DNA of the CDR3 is TGTGCCAGCAGCTTAGGGGCAGGGGGCACAGATACGCAGTATTTT.

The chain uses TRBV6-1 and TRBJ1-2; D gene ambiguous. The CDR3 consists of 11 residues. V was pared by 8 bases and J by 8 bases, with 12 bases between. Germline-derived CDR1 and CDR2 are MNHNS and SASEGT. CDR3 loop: CASLTLGGYTF. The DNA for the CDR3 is TGTGCCAGCCTCACACTCGGGGGCTACACCTTC.

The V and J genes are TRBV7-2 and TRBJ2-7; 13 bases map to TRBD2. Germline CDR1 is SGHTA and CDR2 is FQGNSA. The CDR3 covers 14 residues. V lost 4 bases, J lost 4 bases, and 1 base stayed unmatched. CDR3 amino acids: CASSWTSGRYEQYF. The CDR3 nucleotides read TGTGCCAGCAGCTGGACTAGCGGGAGATACGAGCAGTACTTC.

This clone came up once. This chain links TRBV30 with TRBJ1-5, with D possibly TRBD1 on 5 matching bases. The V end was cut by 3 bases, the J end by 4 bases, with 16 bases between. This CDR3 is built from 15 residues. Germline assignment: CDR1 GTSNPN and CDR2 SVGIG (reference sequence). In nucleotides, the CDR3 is TGTGCCTGGAGAAGGGGTGATGTGGTTAATCAGCCCCAGCATTTT. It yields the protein CAWRRGDVVNQPQHF.

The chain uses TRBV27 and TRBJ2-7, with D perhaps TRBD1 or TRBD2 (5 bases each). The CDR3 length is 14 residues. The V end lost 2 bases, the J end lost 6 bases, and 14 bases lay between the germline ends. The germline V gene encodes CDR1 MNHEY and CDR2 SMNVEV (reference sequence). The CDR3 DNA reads TGTGCCAGCAGTTTAACCAACGGGGCTCCCGAGCAGTACTTC. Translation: CASSLTNGAPEQYF.

CDR3 DNA sequence: TGCGCCAGCAGTTCTGACTACGAGCAGTACTTC. Translation: CASSSDYEQYF. The chain carries TRBV5-1 and TRBJ2-7; D is undetermined. The length of the CDR3 is 11 residues. V lost 5 bases and J lost 3, with 6 bases in between. Germline-derived CDR1 and CDR2 are SGHRS and YFSETQ.

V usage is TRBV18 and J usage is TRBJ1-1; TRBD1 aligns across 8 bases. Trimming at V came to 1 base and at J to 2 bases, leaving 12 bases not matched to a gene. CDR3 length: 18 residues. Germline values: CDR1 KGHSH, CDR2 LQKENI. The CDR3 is CASSPRVGTGRDNTEAFF. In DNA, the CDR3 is TGTGCCAGCTCACCACGGGTAGGGACAGGCCGAGACAACACTGAAGCTTTCTTT.

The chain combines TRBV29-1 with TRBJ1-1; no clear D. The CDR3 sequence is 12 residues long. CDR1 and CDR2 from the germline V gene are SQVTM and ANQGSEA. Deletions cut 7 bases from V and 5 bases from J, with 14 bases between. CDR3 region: CSGGFRGTEAFF. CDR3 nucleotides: TGCAGCGGAGGGTTCCGCGGGACTGAAGCTTTCTTT.

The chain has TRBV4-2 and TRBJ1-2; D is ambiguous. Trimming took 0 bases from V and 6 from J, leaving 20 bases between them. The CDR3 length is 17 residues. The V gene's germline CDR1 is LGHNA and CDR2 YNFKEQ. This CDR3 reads CASSQDTGQEDLNGYTF. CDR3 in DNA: TGTGCCAGCAGCCAAGATACCGGGCAGGAGGATTTGAATGGCTACACCTTC.

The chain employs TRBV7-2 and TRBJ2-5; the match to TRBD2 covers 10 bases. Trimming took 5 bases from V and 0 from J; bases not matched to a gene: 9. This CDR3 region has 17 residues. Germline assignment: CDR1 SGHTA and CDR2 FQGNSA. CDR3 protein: CASSLLAGGPYQETQYF. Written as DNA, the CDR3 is TGTGCCAGCAGCCTATTAGCGGGAGGACCGTACCAAGAGACCCAGTACTTC.

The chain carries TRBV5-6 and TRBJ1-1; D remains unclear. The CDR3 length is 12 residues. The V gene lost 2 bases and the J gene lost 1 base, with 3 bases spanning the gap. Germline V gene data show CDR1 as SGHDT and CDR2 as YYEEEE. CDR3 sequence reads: CASSFGNTEAFF. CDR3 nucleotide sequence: TGTGCCAGCAGCTTCGGGAACACTGAAGCTTTCTTT.

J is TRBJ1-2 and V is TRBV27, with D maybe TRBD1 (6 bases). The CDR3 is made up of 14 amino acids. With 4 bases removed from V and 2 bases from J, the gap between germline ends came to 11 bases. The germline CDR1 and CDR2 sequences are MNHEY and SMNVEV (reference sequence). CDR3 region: CASSSQGRNYGYTF. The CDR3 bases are TGTGCCAGCAGTTCGCAGGGGCGAAACTATGGCTACACCTTC.

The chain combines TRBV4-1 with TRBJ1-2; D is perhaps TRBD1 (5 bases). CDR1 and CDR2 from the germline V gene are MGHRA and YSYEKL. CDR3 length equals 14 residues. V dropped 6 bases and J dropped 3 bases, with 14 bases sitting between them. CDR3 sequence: CASRQDGTDYGYTF. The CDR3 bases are TGCGCCAGCAGACAGGACGGTACCGACTATGGCTACACCTTC.

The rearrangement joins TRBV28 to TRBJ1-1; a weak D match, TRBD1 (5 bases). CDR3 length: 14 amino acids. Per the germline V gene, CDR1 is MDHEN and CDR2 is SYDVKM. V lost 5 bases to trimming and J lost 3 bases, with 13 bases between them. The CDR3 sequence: CASSPRDGYTEAFF. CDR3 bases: TGTGCCAGCAGTCCCCGGGACGGATACACTGAAGCTTTCTTT.

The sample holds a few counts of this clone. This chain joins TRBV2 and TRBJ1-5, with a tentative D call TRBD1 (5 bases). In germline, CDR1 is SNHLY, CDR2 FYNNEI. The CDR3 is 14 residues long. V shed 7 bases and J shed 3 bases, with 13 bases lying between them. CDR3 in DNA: TGTGCCAGCAACCCGGACAACATCAATCAGCCCCAGCATTTT. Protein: CASNPDNINQPQHF.

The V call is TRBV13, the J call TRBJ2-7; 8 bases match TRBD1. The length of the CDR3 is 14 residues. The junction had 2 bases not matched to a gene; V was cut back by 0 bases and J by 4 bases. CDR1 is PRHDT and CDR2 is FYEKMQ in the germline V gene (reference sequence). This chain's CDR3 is CASSLGQGGYEQYF. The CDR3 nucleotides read TGTGCCAGCAGCTTAGGACAGGGGGGTTACGAGCAGTACTTC. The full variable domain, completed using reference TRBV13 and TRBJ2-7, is AAGVIQSPRHLIKEKRETATLKCYPIPRHDTVYWYQQGPGQDPQFLISFYEKMQSDKGSIPDRFSAQQFSDYHSELNMSSLELGDSALYFCASSLGQGGYEQYFGPGTRLTVT.

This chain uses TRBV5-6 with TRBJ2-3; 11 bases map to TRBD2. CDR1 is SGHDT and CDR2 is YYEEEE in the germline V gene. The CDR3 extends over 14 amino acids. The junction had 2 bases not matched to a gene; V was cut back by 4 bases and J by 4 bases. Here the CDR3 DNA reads TGTGCCAGCAGCCCGGGACTAGCGGCAGATACGCAGTATTTT. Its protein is CASSPGLAADTQYF.